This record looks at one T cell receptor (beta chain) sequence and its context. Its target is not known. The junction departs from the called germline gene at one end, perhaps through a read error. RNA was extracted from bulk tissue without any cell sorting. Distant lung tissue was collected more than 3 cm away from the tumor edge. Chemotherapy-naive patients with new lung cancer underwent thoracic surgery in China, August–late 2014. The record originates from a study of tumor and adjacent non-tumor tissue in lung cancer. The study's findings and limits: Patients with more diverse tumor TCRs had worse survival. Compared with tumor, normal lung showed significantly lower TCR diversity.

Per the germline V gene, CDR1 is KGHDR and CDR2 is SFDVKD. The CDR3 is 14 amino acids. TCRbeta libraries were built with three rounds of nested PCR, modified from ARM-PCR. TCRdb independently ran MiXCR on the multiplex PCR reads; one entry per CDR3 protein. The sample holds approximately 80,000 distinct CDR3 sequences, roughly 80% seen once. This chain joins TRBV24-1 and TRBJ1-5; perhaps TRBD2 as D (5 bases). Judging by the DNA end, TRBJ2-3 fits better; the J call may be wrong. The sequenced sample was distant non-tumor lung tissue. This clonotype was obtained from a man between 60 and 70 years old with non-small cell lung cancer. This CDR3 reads CVTSEGSSNQPQYF. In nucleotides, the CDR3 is TGTGTCACCAGTGAAGGTTCTAGCAATCAGCCCCAGTATTTT.